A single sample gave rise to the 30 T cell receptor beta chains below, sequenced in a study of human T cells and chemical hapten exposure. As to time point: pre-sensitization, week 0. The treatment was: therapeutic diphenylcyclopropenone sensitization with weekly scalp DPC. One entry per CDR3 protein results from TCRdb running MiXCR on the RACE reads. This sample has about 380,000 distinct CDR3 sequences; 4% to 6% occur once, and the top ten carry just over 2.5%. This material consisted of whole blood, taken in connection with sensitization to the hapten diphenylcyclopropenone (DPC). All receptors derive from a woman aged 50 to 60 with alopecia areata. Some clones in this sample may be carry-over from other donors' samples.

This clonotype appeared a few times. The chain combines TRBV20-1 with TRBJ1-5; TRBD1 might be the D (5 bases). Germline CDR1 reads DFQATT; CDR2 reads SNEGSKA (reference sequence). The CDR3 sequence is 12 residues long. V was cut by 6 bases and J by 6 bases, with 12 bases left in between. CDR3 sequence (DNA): TGCAGTGCCGCCCAGGGAAGTCAGCCCCAGCATTTT. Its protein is CSAAQGSQPQHF.

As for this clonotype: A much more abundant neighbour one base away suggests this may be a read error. CDR3 in DNA: TGTGCCAGCAGTCCCGTTTATGGGGACGTTGAAAACATTCAGTACTTC. Its protein is CASSPVYGDVENIQYF. The chain uses TRBV9 and TRBJ2-4; TRBD1 or TRBD2 may be the D gene (5 bases each). Trimming cost V 5 bases and J 5 bases, with 20 bases left between them. CDR3 size: 16 residues. Germline lookup yields CDR1 SGDLS and CDR2 YYNGEE.

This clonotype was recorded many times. The CDR3 DNA reads TGTGCCAGCAGTGAAGGTCAGAACAATCAGCCCCAGCATTTT. Translated, it gives CASSEGQNNQPQHF. The chain uses TRBV2 and TRBJ1-5; D not resolved. V lost 1 base and J 3 bases, leaving 7 bases between the germline ends. Germline CDR1 reads SNHLY; CDR2 reads FYNNEI. There are 14 residues in the CDR3.

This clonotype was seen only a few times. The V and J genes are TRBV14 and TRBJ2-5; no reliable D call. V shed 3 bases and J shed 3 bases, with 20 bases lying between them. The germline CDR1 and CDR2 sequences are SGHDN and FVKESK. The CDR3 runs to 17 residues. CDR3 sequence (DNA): TGTGCCAGCAGCCAGGGTAAAAGGTTGAGGAAGGAAGAGACCCAGTACTTC. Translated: CASSQGKRLRKEETQYF.

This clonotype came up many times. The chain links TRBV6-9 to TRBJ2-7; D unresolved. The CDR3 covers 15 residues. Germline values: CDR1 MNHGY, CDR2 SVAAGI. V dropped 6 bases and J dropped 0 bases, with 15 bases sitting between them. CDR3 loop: CASSSRHHSSYEQYF. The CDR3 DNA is TGTGCCAGCAGCTCCAGACACCACAGCTCCTACGAGCAGTACTTC.

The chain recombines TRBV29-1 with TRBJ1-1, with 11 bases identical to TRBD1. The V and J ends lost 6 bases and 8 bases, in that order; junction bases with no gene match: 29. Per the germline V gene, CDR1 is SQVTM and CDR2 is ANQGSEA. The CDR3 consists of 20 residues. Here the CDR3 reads CSVRKRTGGFNILQSQEAFF. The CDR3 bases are TGCAGCGTGCGGAAGCGGACAGGGGGCTTCAATATTCTGCAGTCACAAGAAGCTTTCTTT.

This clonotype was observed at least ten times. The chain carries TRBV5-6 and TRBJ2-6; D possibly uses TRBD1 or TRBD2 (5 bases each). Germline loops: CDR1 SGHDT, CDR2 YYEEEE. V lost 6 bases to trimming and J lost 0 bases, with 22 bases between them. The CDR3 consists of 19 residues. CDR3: CASTKYLVGASSGANVLTF. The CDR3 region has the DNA TGTGCCAGCACCAAATACCTCGTCGGGGCGAGCTCTGGGGCCAACGTCCTGACTTTC.

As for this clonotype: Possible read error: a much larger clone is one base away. The CDR3 protein is CASSLKRGRETRYF. Written as DNA, the CDR3 is TGTGCCAGCAGCTTAAAGAGGGGCCGAGAGACCCGGTACTTC. The V and J genes are TRBV7-6 and TRBJ2-5; either TRBD1 or TRBD2 may fit D (5 bases each). The CDR3 extends over 14 amino acids. Germline CDR1 is SGHVS and CDR2 is FNYEAQ.

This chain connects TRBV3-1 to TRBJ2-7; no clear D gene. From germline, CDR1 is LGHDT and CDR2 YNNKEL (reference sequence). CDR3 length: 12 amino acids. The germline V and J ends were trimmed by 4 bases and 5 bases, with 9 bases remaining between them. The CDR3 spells CASSRGDHEQYF. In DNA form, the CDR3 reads TGTGCCAGCAGCCGTGGAGACCACGAGCAGTACTTC.

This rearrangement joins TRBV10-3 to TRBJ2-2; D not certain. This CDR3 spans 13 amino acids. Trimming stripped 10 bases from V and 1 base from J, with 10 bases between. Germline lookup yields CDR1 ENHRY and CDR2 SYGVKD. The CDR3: CATWTVNTGELFF. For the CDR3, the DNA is TGTGCCACCTGGACCGTGAACACCGGGGAGCTGTTTTTT.

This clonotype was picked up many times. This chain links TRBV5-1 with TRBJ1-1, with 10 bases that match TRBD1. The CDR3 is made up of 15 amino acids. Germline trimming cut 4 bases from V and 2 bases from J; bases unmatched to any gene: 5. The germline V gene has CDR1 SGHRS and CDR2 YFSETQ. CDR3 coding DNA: TGCGCCAGCAGCCCGAGACAGGGGGCCAACACTGAAGCTTTCTTT. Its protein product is CASSPRQGANTEAFF. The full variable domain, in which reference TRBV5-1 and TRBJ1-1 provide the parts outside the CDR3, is KAGVTQTPRYLIKTRGQQVTLSCSPISGHRSVSWYQQTPGQGLQFLFEYFSETQRNKGNFPGRFSGRQFSNSRSEMNVSTLELGDSALYLCASSPRQGANTEAFFGQGTRLTVV.

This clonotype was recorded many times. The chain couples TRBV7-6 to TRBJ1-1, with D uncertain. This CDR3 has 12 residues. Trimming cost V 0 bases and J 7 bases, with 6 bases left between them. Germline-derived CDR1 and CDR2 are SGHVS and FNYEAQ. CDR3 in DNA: TGTGCCAGCAGCTTAGCGCCGGGTGAAGCTTTCTTT. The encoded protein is CASSLAPGEAFF.

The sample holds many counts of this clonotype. Written as DNA, the CDR3 is TGTGCCAGCAGTTTAGGGTGGGGGGCCCCCAATCAGCCCCAGCATTTT. It yields the protein CASSLGWGAPNQPQHF. V is TRBV12-3 or TRBV12-4 and J is TRBJ1-5, with D maybe TRBD1 (6 bases). Deletions cut 1 base from V and 3 bases from J, with 13 bases between. The CDR3 is made up of 16 amino acids.

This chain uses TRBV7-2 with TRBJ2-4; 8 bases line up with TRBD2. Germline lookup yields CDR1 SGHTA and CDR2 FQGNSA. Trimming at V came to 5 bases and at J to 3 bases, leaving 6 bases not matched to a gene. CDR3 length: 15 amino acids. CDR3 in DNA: TGTGCCAGCAGCCAGCGGGAGCCGGACAAAAACATTCAGTACTTC. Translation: CASSQREPDKNIQYF.

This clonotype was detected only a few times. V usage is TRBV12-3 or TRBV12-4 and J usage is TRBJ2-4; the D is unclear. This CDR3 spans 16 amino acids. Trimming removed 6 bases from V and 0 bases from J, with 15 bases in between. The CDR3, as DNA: TGTGCCAGCAGCTCCTGGGGTACATTAGCCAAAAACATTCAGTACTTC. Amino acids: CASSSWGTLAKNIQYF.

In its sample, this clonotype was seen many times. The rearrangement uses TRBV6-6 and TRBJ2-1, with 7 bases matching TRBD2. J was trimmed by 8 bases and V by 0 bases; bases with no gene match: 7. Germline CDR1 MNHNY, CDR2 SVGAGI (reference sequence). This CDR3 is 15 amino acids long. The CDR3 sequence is CASSYSYGSGDEQFF. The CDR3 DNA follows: TGTGCCAGCAGTTACTCGTACGGGAGCGGGGATGAGCAGTTCTTC.

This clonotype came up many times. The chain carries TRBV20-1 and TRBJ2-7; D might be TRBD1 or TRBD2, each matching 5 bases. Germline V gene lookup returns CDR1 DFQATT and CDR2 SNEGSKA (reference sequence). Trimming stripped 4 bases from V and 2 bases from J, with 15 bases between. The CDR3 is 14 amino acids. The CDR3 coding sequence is TGCAGTGCTACGTTTCGGGACGCCCCCTACGAGCAGTACTTC. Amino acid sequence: CSATFRDAPYEQYF.

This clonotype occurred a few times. The CDR3 DNA sequence: TGTGCCTCCCAGGGGGCAGGGGGCACCGGGGAGCTGTTTTTT. It codes for CASQGAGGTGELFF. The chain joins TRBV24-1 to TRBJ2-2; 8 nucleotides align to TRBD1. Per the germline V gene, CDR1 is KGHDR and CDR2 is SFDVKD. The CDR3 covers 14 residues. V shed 12 bases and J 4 bases; nucleotides not matched to a gene: 9.

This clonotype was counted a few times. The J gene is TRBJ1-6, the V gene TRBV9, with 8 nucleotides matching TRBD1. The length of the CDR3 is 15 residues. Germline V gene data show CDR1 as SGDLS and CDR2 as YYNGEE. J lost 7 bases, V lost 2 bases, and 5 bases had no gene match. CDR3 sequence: CASSVGQGENSPLHF. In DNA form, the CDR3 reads TGTGCCAGCAGCGTTGGACAGGGTGAGAATTCACCCCTCCACTTT.

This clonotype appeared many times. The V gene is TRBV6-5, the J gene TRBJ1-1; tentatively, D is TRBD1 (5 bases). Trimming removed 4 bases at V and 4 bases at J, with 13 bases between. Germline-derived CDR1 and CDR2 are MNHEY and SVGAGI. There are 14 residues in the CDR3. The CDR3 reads CASSSLGGVTEAFF. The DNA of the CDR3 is TGTGCCAGCAGTTCACTAGGAGGGGTCACTGAAGCTTTCTTT.

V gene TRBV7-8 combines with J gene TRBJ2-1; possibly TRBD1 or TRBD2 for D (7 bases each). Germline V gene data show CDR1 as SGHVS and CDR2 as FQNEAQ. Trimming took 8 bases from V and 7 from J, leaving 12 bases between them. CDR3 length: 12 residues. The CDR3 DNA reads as TGTGCCAGCGGCCAGGGGGGGAATGAGCAGTTCTTC. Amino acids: CASGQGGNEQFF. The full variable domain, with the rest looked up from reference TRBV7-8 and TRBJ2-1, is GAGVSQSPRYKVAKRGQDVALRCDPISGHVSLFWYQQALGQGPEFLTYFQNEAQLDKSGLPSDRFFAERPEGSVSTLKIQRTQQEDSAVYLCASGQGGNEQFFGPGTRLTVL.

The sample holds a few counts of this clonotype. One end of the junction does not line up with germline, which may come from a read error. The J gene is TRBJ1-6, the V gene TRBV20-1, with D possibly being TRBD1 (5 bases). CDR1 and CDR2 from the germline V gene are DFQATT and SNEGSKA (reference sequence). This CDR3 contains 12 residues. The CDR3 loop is CSARDGEGPLHF. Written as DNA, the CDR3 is TGCAGTGCTAGAGATGGTGAGGGACCCCTGCACTTT.

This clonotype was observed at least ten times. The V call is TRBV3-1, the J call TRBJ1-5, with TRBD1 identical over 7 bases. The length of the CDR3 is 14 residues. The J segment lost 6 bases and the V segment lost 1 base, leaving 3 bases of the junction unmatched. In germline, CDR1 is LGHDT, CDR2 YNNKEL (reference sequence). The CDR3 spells CASSQGTGGQPQHF. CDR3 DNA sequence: TGTGCCAGCAGCCAAGGGACAGGAGGTCAGCCCCAGCATTTT.

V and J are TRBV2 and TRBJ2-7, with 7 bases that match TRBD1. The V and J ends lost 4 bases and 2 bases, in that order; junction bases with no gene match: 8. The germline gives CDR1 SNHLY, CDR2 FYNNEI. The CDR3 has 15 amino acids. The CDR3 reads CASSAGQPKPYEQYF. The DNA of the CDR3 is TGTGCCAGCAGTGCGGGACAGCCTAAACCCTACGAGCAGTACTTC.

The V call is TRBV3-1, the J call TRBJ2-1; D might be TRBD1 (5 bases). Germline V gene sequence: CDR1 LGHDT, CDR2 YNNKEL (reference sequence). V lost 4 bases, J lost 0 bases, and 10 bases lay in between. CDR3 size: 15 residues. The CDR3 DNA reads TGTGCCAGCAGCCCCCTCGACAGCTCCTACAATGAGCAGTTCTTC. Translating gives CASSPLDSSYNEQFF.

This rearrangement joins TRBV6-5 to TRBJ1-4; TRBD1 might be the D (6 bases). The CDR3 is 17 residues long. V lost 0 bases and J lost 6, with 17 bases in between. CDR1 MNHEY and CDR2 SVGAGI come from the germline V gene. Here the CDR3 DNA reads TGTGCCAGCAGTTACTCGAACTTTGGGGGGCGACATGAAAAACTGTTTTTT. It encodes CASSYSNFGGRHEKLFF.

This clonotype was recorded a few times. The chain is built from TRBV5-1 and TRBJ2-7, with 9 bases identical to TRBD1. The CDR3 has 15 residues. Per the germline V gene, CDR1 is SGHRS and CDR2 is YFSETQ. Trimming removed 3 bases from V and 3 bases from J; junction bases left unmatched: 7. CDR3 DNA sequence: TGCGCCAGCAGCTCTCCGGGACAGGGTGACTACGAGCAGTACTTC. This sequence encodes CASSSPGQGDYEQYF.

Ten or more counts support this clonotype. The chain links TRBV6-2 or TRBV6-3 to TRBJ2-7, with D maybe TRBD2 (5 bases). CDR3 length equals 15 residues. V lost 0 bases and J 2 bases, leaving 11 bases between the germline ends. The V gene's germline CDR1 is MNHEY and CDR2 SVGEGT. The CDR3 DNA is TGTGCCAGCAGTTACTCCTCGGGGTCCCCCTACGAGCAGTACTTC. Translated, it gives CASSYSSGSPYEQYF.

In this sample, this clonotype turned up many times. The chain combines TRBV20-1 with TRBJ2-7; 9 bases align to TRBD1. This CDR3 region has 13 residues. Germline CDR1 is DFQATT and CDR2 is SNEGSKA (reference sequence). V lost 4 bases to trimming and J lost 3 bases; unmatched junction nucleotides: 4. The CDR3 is CSATGTGFYEQYF. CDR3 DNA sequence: TGCAGTGCTACCGGGACAGGGTTCTACGAGCAGTACTTC.

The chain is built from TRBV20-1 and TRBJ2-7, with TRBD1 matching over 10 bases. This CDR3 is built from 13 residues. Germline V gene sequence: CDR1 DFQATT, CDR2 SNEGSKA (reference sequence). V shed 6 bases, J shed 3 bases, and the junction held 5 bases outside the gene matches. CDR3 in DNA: TGCAGTGCGTGGACAGGGGGAGTCTACGAGCAGTACTTC. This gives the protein CSAWTGGVYEQYF.